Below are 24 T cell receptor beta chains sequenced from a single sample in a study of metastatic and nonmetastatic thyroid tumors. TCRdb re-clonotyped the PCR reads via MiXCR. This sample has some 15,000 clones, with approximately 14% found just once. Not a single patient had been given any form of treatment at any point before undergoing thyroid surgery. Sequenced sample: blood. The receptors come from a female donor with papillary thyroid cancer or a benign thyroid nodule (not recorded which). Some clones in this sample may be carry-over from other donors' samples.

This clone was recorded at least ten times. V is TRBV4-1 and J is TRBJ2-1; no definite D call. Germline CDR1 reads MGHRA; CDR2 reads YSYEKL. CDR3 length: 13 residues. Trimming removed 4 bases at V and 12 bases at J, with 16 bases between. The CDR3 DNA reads TGCGCCAGCAGCCTTCAACCCTCGTATGCGCAGTTCTTC. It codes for CASSLQPSYAQFF.

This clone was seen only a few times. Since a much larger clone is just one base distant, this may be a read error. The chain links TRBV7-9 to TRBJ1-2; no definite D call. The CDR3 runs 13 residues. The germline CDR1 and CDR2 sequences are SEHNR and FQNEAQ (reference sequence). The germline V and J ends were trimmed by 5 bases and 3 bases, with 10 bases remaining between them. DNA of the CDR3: TGTGCCAGCAGCCAGCTCGGGGACTATGGCTACACCTTC. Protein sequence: CASSQLGDYGYTF.

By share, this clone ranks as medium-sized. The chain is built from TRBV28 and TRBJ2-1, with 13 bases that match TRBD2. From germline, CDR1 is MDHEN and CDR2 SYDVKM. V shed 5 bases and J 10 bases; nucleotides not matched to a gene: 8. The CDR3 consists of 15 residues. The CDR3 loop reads CASSPGLAGVREQFF. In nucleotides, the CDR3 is TGTGCCAGCAGTCCAGGACTAGCGGGAGTAAGGGAGCAGTTCTTC.

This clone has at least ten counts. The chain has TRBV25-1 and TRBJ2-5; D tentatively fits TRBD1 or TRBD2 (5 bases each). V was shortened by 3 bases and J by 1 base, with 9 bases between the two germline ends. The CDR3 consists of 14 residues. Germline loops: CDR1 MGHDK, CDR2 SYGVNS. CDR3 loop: CASSDQGAQETQYF. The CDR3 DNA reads TGTGCCAGCAGTGATCAGGGAGCCCAAGAGACCCAGTACTTC.

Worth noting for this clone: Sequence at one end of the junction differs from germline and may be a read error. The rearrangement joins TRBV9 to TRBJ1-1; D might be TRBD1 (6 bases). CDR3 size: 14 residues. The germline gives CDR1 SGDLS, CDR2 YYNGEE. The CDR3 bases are TGTGCCAACAGCCTAGGGGGGGCCAACACTGAAGCTTTCTTT. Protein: CANSLGGANTEAFF.

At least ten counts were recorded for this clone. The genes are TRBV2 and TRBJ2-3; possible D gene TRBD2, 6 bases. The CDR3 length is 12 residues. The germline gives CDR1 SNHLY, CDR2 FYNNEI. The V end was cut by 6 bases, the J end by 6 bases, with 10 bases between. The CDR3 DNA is TGTGCCAGCAGGATAGCGGCTGATACGCAGTATTTT. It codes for CASRIAADTQYF.

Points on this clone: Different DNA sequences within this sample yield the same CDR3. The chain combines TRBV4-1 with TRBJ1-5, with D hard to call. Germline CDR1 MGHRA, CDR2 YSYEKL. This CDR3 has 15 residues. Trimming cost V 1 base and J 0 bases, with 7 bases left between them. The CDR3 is CASSQVPGSNQPQHF. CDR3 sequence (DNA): TGCGCCAGCAGCCAAGTACCCGGTAGCAATCAGCCCCAGCATTTT.

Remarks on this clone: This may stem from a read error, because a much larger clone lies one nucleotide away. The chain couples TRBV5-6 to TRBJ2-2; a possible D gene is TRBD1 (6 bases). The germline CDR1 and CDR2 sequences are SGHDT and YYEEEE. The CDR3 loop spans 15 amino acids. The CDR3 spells CVSSWGSGDTGELFF. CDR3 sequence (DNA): TGTGTCAGCAGCTGGGGGTCAGGGGACACCGGGGAGCTGTTTTTT.

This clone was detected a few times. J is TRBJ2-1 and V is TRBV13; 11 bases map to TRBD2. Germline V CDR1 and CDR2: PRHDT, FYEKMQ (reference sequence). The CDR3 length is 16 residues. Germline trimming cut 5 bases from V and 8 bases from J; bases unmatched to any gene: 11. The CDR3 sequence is CASSTRLAGGADEQFF. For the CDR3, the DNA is TGTGCCAGCAGCACCCGTCTAGCGGGGGGCGCGGATGAGCAGTTCTTC.

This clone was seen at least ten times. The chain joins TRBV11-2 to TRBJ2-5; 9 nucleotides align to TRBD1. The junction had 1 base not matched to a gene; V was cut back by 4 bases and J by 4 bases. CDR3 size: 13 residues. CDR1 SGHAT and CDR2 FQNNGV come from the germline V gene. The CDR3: CASSWTGVETQYF. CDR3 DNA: TGTGCCAGCAGCTGGACAGGGGTAGAGACCCAGTACTTC.

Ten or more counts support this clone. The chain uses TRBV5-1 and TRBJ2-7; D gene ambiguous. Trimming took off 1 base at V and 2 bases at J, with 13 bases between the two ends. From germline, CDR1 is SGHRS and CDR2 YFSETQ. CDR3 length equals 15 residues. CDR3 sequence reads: CASSLQADPTYEQYF. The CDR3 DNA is TGCGCCAGCAGCTTGCAGGCAGACCCTACCTACGAGCAGTACTTC.

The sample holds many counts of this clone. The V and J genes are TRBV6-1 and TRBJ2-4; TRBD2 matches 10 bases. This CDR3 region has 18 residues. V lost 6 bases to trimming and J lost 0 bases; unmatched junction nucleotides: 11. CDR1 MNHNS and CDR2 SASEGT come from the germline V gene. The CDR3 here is CASRLGSGRLLAKNIQYF. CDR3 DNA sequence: TGTGCCAGCAGGCTAGGTAGCGGGAGGTTATTAGCCAAAAACATTCAGTACTTC.

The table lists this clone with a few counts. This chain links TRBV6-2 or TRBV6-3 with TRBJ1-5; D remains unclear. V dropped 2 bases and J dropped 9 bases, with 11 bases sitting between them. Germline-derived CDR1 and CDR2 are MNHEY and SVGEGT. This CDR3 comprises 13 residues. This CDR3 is CASSYGVRSPQHF. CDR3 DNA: TGTGCCAGCAGTTACGGGGTTCGTTCGCCCCAGCATTTT.

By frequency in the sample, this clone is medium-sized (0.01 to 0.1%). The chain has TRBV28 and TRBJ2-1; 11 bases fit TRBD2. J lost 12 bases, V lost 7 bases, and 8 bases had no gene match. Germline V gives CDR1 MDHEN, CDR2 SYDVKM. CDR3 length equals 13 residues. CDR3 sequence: CASTNPSGRRQFF. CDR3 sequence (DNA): TGTGCCAGCACCAACCCTAGCGGGAGGCGGCAGTTCTTC.

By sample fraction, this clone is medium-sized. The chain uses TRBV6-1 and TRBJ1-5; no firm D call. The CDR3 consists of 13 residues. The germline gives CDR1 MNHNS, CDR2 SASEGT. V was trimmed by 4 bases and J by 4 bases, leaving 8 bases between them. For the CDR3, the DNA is TGTGCCAGCAGTGCCAGATGGAATCAGCCCCAGCATTTT. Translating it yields CASSARWNQPQHF.

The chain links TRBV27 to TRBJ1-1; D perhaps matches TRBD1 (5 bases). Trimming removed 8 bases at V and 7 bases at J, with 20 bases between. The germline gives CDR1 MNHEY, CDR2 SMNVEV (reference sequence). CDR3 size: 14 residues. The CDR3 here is CASGRSGKRGEAFF. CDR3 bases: TGTGCCAGCGGGCGATCAGGGAAGCGGGGTGAAGCTTTCTTT.

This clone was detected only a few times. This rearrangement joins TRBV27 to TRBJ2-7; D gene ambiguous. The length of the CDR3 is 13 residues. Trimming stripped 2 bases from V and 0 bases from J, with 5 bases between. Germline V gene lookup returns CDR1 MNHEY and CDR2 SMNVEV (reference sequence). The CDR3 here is CASSLTDSYEQYF. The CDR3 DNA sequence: TGTGCCAGCAGTTTAACGGACTCCTACGAGCAGTACTTC.

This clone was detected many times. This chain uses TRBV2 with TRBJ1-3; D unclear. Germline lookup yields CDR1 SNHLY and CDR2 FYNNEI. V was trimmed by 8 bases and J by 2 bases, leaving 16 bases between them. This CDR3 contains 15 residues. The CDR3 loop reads CASSREDHTGNTIYF. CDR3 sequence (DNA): TGTGCCAGCTCCCGCGAGGATCACACTGGAAACACCATATATTTT.

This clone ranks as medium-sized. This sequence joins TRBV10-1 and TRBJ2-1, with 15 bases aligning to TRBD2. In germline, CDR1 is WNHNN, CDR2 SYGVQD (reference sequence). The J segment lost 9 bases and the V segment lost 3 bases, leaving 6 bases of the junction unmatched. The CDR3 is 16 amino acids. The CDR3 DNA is TGCGCCAGCAGTGAAGGACTAGCGGGGGGGGCTGGTGAGCAGTTCTTC. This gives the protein CASSEGLAGGAGEQFF.

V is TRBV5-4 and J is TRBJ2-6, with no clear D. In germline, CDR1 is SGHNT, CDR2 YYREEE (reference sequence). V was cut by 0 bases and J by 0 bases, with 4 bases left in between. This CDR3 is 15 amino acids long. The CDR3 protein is CASSLVTSGANVLTF. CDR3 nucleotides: TGTGCCAGCAGCTTGGTTACCTCTGGGGCCAACGTCCTGACTTTC.

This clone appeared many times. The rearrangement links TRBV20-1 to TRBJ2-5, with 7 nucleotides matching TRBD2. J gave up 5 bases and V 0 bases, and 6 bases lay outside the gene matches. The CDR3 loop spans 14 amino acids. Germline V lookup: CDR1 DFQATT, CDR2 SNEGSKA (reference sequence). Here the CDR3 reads CSARELGGWETQYF. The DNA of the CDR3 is TGCAGTGCTAGAGAGTTGGGGGGGTGGGAGACCCAGTACTTC.

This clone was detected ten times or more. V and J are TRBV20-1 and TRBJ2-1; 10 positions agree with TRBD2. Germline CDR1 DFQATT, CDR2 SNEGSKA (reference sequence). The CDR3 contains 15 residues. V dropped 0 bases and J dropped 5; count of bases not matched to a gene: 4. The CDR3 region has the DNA TGCAGTGCTAGAGATCCTAGCGGGAGTCACAATGAGCAGTTCTTC. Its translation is CSARDPSGSHNEQFF.

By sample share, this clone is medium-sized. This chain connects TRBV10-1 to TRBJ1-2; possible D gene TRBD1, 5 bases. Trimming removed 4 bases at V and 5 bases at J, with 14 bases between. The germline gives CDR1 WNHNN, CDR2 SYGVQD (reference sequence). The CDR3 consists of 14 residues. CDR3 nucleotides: TGCGCCAGCAGTGCCCGACAGACGGGGTATGGCTACACCTTC. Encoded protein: CASSARQTGYGYTF.

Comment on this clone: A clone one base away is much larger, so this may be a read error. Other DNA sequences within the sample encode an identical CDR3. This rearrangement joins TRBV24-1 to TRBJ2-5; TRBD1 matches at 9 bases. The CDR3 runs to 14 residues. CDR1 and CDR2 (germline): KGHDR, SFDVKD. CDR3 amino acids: CATSPTGQGQTQYF. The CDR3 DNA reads TGTGCCACCAGTCCAACCGGACAGGGGCAGACCCAATACTTC.